This TCR beta chain was recorded in a study of response to subunit inactivated influenza vaccine. This clonotype was counted only a few times. Its antigen is currently unknown. The study's findings and limits: T cells newly recruited by each seasonal influenza vaccination are few, the authors suggested.

TCRdb reanalysed the RT-PCR reads using MiXCR and keeps one entry per CDR3 protein. The sample records around 580,000 distinct CDR3 sequences, approximately 10% being singletons. The input for sequencing was PBMCs from blood, taken on the day of vaccination. The TCR originated in a man aged 50 to 59 who received an inactivated influenza vaccine.

CDR3 sequence: CASSLKGLGGGEQFF. Here the CDR3 DNA reads TGTGCCAGCAGCCTAAAAGGACTAGGGGGGGGTGAGCAGTTCTTC. This chain joins TRBV7-2 and TRBJ2-1; D possibly corresponds to TRBD2 (7 bases). Trimming pared 5 bases from V and 9 bases from J, leaving 20 bases between. From germline, CDR1 is SGHTA and CDR2 FQGNSA. The CDR3 extends over 15 amino acids.